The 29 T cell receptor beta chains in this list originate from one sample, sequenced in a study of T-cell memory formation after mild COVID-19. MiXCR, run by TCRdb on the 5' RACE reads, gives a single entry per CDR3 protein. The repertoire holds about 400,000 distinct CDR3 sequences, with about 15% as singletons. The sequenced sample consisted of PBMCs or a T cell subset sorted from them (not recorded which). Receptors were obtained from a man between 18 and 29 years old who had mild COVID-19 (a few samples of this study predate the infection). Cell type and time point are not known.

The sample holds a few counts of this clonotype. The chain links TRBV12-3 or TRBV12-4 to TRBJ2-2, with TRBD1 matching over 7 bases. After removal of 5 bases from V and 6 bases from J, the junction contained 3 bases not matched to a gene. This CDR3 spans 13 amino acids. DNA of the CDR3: TGTGCCAGCAGTCGACAGGGTTCCGGGGAGCTGTTTTTT. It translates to CASSRQGSGELFF.

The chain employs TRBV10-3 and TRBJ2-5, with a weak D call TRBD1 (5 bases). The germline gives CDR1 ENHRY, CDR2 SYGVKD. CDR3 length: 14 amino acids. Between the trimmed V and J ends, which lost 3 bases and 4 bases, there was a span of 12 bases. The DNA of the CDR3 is TGTGCCATCAGTGACTCCAAACAGGTAGAGACCCAGTACTTC. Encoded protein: CAISDSKQVETQYF.

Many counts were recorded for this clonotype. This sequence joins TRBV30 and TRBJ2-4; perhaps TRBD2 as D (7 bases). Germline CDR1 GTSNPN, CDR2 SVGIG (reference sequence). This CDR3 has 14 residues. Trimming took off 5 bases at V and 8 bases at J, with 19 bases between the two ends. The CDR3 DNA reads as TGTGCCTGGTGGGCAGGGAGGGGGTTACACATTCAGTACTTC. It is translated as CAWWAGRGLHIQYF.

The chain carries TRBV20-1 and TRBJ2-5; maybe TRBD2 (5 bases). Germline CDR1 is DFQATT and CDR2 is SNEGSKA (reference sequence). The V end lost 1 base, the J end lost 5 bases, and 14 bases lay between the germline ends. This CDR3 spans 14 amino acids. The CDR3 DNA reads TGCAGTGCTAGAGGGGCACTAGTAGGGGAGACCCAGTACTTC. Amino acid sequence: CSARGALVGETQYF.

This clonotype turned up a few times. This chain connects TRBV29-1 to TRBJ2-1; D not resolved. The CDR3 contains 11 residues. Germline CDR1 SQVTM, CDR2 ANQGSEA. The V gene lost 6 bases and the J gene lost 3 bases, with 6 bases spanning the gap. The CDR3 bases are TGCAGCGTGGAATTCTACAATGAGCAGTTCTTC. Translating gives CSVEFYNEQFF.

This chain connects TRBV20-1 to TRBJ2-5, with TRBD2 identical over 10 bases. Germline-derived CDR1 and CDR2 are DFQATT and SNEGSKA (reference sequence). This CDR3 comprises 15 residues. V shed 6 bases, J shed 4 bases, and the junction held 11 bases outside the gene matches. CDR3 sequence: CSAIPAAGGRETQYF. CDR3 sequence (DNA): TGCAGTGCCATCCCTGCAGCGGGGGGGCGAGAGACCCAGTACTTC.

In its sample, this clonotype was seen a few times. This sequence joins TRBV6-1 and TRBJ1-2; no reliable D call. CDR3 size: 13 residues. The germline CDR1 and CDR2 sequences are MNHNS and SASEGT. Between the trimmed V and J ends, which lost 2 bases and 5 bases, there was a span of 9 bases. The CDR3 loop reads CASSETDHYGYTF. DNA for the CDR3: TGTGCCAGCAGTGAAACAGATCATTATGGCTACACCTTC.

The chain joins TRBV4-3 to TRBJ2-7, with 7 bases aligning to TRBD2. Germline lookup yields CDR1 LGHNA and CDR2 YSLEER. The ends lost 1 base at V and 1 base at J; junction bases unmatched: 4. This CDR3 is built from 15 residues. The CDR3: CASSQGILASYEQYF. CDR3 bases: TGCGCCAGCAGCCAAGGCATACTAGCGTCCTACGAGCAGTACTTC.

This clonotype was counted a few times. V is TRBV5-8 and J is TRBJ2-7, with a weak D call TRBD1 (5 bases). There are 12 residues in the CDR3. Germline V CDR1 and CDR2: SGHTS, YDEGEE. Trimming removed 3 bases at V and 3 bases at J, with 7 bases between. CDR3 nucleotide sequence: TGTGCCAGCAGCTACGACAGCTACGAGCAGTACGTC. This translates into CASSYDSYEQYV.

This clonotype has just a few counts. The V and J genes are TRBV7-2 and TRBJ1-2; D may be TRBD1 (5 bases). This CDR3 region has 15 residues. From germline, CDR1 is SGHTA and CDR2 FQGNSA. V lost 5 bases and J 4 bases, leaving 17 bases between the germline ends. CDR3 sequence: CASSPGWGGSYGYTF. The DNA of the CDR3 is TGTGCCAGCAGCCCCGGGTGGGGCGGCAGCTATGGCTACACCTTC. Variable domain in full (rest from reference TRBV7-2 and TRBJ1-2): GAGVSQSPSNKVTEKGKDVELRCDPISGHTALYWYRQSLGQGLEFLIYFQGNSAPDKSGLPSDRFSAERTGGSVSTLTIQRTQQEDSAVYLCASSPGWGGSYGYTFGSGTRLTVV.

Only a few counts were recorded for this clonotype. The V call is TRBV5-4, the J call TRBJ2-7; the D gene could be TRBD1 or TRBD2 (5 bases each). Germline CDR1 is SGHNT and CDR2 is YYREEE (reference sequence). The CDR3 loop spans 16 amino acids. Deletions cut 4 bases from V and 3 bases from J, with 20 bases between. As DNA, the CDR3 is TGTGCCAGCAGCCGGGACCCGGACATCCGTCGCTACGAGCAGTACTTC. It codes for CASSRDPDIRRYEQYF.

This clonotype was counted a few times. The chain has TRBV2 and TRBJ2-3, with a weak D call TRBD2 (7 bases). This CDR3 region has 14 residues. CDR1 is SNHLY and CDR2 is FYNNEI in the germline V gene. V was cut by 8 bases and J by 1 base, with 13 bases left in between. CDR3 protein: CASGGASRTDTQYF. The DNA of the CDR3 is TGTGCCAGCGGGGGGGCCTCACGCACAGATACGCAGTATTTT.

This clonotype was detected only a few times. CDR3 residues: CASRTRGYSNQPQHF. The CDR3, as DNA: TGTGCCAGTAGGACTAGGGGGTATAGCAATCAGCCCCAGCATTTT. This chain connects TRBV19 to TRBJ1-5; tentative D call: TRBD1 (6 bases). CDR1 LNHDA and CDR2 SQIVND come from the germline V gene (reference sequence). V was pared by 6 bases and J by 0 bases, with 12 bases between. The CDR3 length is 15 residues.

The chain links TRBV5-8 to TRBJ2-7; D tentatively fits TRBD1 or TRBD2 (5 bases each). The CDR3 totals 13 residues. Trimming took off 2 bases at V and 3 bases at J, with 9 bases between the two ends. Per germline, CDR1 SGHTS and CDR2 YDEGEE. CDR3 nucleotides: TGTGCCAGCAGCTTCCAGGGAGTCTACGAGCAGTACGTC. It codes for CASSFQGVYEQYV.

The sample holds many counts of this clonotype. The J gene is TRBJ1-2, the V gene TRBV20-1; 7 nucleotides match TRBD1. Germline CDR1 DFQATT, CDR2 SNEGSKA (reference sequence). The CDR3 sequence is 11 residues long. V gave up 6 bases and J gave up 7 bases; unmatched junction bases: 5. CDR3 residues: CSAPTGAGYTF. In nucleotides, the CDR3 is TGCAGTGCGCCAACAGGGGCTGGCTACACCTTC.

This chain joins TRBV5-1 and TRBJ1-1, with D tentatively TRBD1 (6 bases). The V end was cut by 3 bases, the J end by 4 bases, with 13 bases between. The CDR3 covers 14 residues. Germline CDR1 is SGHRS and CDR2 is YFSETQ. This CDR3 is CASSSLGGFTEAFF. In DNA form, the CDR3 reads TGCGCCAGCAGCTCCCTAGGGGGTTTCACTGAAGCTTTCTTT.

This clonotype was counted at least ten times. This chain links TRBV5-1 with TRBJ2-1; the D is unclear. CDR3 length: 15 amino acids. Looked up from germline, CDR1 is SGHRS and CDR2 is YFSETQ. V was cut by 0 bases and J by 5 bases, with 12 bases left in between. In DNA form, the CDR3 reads TGCGCCAGCAGCTTGGCGGTGTTGGGGAACAATGAGCAGTTCTTC. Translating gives CASSLAVLGNNEQFF.

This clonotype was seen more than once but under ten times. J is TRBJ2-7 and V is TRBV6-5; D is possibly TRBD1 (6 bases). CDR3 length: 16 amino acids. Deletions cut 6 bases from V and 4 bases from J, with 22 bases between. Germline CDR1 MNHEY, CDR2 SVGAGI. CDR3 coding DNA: TGTGCCAGCAGCCCCCCGCTGGGGGACACCTCATACGAGCAGTACTTC. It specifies CASSPPLGDTSYEQYF.

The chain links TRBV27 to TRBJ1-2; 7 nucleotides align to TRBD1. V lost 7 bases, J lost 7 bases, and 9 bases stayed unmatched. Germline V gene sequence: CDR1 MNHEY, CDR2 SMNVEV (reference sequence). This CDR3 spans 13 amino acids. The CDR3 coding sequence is TGTGCCAGCACCGGTGACAGGGCGGGTGGCTACACCTTC. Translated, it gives CASTGDRAGGYTF.

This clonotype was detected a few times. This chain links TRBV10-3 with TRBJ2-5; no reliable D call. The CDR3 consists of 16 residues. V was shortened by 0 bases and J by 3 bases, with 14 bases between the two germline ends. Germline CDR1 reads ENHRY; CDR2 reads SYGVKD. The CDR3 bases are TGTGCCATCAGTGAGTCGGGAATTTTGGAAAAAGAGACCCAGTACTTC. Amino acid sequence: CAISESGILEKETQYF.

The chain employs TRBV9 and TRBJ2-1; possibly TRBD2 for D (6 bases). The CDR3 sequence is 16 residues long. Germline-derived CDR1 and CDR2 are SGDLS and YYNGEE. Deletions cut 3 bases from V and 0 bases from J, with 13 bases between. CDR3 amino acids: CASSGDFQSSYNEQFF. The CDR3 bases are TGTGCCAGCAGCGGGGACTTCCAGAGCTCCTACAATGAGCAGTTCTTC.

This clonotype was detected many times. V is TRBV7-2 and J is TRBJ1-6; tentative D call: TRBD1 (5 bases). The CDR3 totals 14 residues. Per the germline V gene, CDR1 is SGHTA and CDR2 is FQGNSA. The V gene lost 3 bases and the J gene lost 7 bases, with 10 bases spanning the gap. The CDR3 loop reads CASSLGPTNSPLHF. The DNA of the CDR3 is TGTGCCAGCAGCTTGGGACCTACCAATTCACCCCTCCACTTT.

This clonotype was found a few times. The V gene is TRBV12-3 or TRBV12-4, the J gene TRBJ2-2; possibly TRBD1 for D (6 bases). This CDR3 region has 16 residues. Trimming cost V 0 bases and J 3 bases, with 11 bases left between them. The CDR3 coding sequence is TGTGCCAGCAGTTTAGCGGCAGGGGCCGACACCGGGGAGCTGTTTTTT. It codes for CASSLAAGADTGELFF.

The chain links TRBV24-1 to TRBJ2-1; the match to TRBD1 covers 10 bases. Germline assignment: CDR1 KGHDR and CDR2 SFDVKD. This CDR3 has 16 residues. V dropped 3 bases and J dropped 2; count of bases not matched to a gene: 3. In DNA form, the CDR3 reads TGTGCCACCAGTGATGCCGGGACAGGGGCCTACAATGAGCAGTTCTTC. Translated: CATSDAGTGAYNEQFF.

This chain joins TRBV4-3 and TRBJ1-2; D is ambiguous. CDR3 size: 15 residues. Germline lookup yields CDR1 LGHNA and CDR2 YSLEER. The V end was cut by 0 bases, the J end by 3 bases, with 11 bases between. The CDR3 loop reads CASSQEGKGYYGYTF. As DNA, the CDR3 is TGCGCCAGCAGCCAAGAGGGAAAGGGTTACTATGGCTACACCTTC.

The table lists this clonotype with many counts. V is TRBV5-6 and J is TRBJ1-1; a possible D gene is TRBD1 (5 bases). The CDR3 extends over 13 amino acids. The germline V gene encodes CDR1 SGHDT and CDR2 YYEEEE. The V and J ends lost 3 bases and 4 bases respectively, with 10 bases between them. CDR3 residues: CASSWGKGTEAFF. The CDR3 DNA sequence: TGTGCCAGCAGCTGGGGGAAGGGCACTGAAGCTTTCTTT. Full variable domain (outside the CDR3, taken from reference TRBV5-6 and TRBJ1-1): DAGVTQSPTHLIKTRGQQVTLRCSPKSGHDTVSWYQQALGQGPQFIFQYYEEEERQRGNFPDRFSGHQFPNYSSELNVNALLLGDSALYLCASSWGKGTEAFFGQGTRLTVV.

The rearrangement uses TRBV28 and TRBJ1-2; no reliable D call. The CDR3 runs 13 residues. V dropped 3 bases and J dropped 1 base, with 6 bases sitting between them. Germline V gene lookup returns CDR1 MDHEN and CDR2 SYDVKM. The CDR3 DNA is TGTGCCAGCAGTTTGTCGGATAACTATGGCTACACCTTC. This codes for CASSLSDNYGYTF.

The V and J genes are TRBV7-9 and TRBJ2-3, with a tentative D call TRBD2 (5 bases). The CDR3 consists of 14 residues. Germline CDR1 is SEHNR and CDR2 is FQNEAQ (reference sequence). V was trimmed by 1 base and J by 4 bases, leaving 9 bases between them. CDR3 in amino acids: CASSLEAGADTQYF. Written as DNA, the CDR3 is TGTGCCAGCAGCTTAGAGGCCGGGGCAGATACGCAGTATTTT.

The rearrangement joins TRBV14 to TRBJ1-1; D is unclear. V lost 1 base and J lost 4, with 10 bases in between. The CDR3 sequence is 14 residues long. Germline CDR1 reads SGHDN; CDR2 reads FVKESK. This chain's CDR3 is CASSQGVSITEAFF. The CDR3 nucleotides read TGTGCCAGCAGCCAAGGCGTCTCAATCACTGAAGCTTTCTTT.